A single sample gave rise to the 17 T cell receptor beta chains below, sequenced in a study of blood T cell repertoires in COVID-19. Sequencing was performed with immunoSEQ multiplex PCR; in TCRdb, only in-frame clones are kept and a portion is missing. This sample carries approximately 170,000 clones, about 86% of them seen once, and the ten largest clones take roughly 9.8%. Source material: peripheral blood. The receptors stem from a woman between 55 and 75 years old with COVID-19, enrolled during active disease.

A few counts support this clone. The rearrangement joins TRBV6-6 to TRBJ1-5; D is undetermined. V was shortened by 5 bases and J by 7 bases, with 12 bases between the two germline ends. The CDR3 extends over 13 amino acids. Germline CDR1 and CDR2: MNHNY and SVGAGI (reference sequence). CDR3 residues: CASSGREDQPQHF. As DNA, the CDR3 is TGTGCCAGCAGTGGGAGGGAGGACCAGCCCCAGCATTTT.

The chain couples TRBV30 to TRBJ2-7, with 8 bases aligning to TRBD2. Per germline, CDR1 GTSNPN and CDR2 SVGIG (reference sequence). This CDR3 is 15 amino acids long. V was clipped by 2 bases and J by 2 bases; unmatched bases: 8. The CDR3 loop reads CAWSQPTSVTYEQYF. CDR3 sequence (DNA): TGTGCCTGGAGTCAACCGACTAGCGTTACCTACGAGCAGTACTTC.

This chain uses TRBV15 with TRBJ1-2; unclear D gene. The V and J ends lost 2 bases and 6 bases respectively, with 16 bases between them. The CDR3 has 15 amino acids. Germline V gene lookup returns CDR1 LNHNV and CDR2 YYDKDF (reference sequence). The CDR3 loop reads CATSRPADNLHGYTF. CDR3 nucleotides: TGTGCCACCAGCAGACCGGCTGACAATCTTCATGGCTACACCTTC.

The V gene is TRBV19, the J gene TRBJ2-3; TRBD2 matches at 14 bases. The CDR3 extends over 19 amino acids. Trimming cost V 8 bases and J 0 bases; bases outside gene matches: 13. Germline V gene lookup returns CDR1 LNHDA and CDR2 SQIVND (reference sequence). CDR3 residues: CASSPGLAGALTSTDTQYF. DNA of the CDR3: TGTGCCAGTTCACCGGGACTAGCGGGAGCACTAACCAGCACAGATACGCAGTATTTT.

CDR3 sequence reads: CASSETVAARDEQYF. In nucleotides, the CDR3 is TGTGCCAGCAGTGAAACAGTAGCGGCAAGGGACGAGCAGTACTTC. V gene TRBV6-4 combines with J gene TRBJ2-7, with a tentative D call TRBD2 (6 bases). The germline V gene encodes CDR1 MRHNA and CDR2 SNTAGT. The length of the CDR3 is 15 residues. V lost 3 bases to trimming and J lost 5 bases, with 17 bases between them.

The chain recombines TRBV3-1 (or the pseudogene TRBV3-2) with TRBJ1-2; D not resolved. The length of the CDR3 is 12 residues. Germline CDR1 and CDR2: LGHDT and YNNKEL (reference sequence). V was cut by 8 bases and J by 2 bases, with 9 bases left in between. The CDR3: CASCSGNYGYTF. In nucleotides, the CDR3 is TGTGCCAGCTGTTCAGGCAACTATGGCTACACCTTC.

The chain has TRBV24-1 and TRBJ2-7; 7 bases are shared with TRBD2. V shed 8 bases and J 4 bases; nucleotides not matched to a gene: 7. Per germline, CDR1 KGHDR and CDR2 SFDVKD. The CDR3 covers 13 residues. CDR3: CATKSGIVYEQYF. The CDR3 DNA sequence: TGTGCCACCAAAAGCGGGATCGTGTACGAGCAGTACTTC.

This chain links TRBV4-3 with TRBJ2-1; 10 bases are a match to TRBD2. Germline CDR1 is LGHNA and CDR2 is YSLEER. This CDR3 has 15 residues. The V segment lost 2 bases and the J segment 5 bases; nucleotides outside the gene matches: 3. CDR3 residues: CASSQRLAGNNEQFF. The CDR3 nucleotides read TGCGCCAGCAGCCAAAGACTAGCGGGCAACAATGAGCAGTTCTTC.

This clone was detected only once. This chain connects TRBV5-6 to TRBJ1-2; no reliable D call. Trimming cost V 2 bases and J 4 bases, with 12 bases left between them. The CDR3 length is 14 residues. CDR1 is SGHDT and CDR2 is YYEEEE in the germline V gene. The CDR3 DNA sequence: TGTGCCAGCAGCTTAGACTCGGATTCCTATGGCTACACCTTC. It yields the protein CASSLDSDSYGYTF.

This clone was observed once. The rearrangement uses TRBV27 and TRBJ2-1; 9 bases are shared with TRBD2. Unmatched junction bases numbered 18, after V lost 4 bases and J lost 8 bases. CDR1 and CDR2 (germline): MNHEY, SMNVEV (reference sequence). There are 18 residues in the CDR3. CDR3 sequence: CASSSSPTGTSLMDEQFF. CDR3 sequence (DNA): TGTGCCAGCAGTTCCTCCCCTACCGGGACTAGCCTGATGGATGAGCAGTTCTTC.

The CDR3 bases are TGTGCCAGCAGTTTAGGGGGGTCTGGAAACACCATATATTTT. It specifies CASSLGGSGNTIYF. The chain uses TRBV28 and TRBJ1-3; tentatively, D is TRBD1 (5 bases). There are 14 residues in the CDR3. Trimming left V 2 bases short and J 1 base short, with 6 bases between. CDR1 MDHEN and CDR2 SYDVKM come from the germline V gene.

This chain connects TRBV11-1 to TRBJ2-1; no reliable D call. The ends were cut back, 0 bases at V and 8 bases at J, with 11 bases in the middle. CDR1 SGHAT and CDR2 FQDESV come from the germline V gene (reference sequence). The CDR3 spans 14 residues. The DNA for the CDR3 is TGTGCCAGCAGCTTAGCGCTGATAGTCGATGAGCAGTTCTTC. Encoded protein: CASSLALIVDEQFF. Drawing the rest from reference TRBV11-1 and TRBJ2-1, the complete variable domain is EAEVAQSPRYKITEKSQAVAFWCDPISGHATLYWYRQILGQGPELLVQFQDESVVDDSQLPKDRFSAERLKGVDSTLKIQPAELGDSAMYLCASSLALIVDEQFFGPGTRLTVL.

The chain couples TRBV6-2 or TRBV6-3 to TRBJ1-5; D possibly corresponds to TRBD1 (5 bases). Germline V lookup: CDR1 MNHEY, CDR2 SVGEGT. The V and J ends lost 2 bases and 0 bases respectively, with 11 bases between them. This CDR3 is built from 16 residues. The CDR3 here is CASSYGAALSNQPQHF. The CDR3 DNA reads TGTGCCAGCAGTTACGGGGCAGCCCTTAGCAATCAGCCCCAGCATTTT.

The rearrangement uses TRBV28 and TRBJ2-1; 15 bases match TRBD2. After removal of 5 bases from V and 4 bases from J, the junction contained 6 bases not matched to a gene. The CDR3 is 17 residues long. The V gene's germline CDR1 is MDHEN and CDR2 SYDVKM. In DNA, the CDR3 is TGTGCCAGCAGTACCGGACTAGCGGGAGGGTCGTACAATGAGCAGTTCTTC. Translating gives CASSTGLAGGSYNEQFF.

The V call is TRBV3-1 (or the pseudogene TRBV3-2), the J call TRBJ2-7; 7 positions agree with TRBD2. Germline V gives CDR1 LGHDT, CDR2 YNNKEL (reference sequence). V dropped 7 bases and J dropped 3; count of bases not matched to a gene: 9. The CDR3 loop spans 14 amino acids. CDR3 in DNA: TGTGCCAGCACGCGATACGGGGGGAACTACGAGCAGTACTTC. Protein product: CASTRYGGNYEQYF.

The DNA of the CDR3 is TGTGCCAGCAGTTTCGGATTAGCGCCCCGTCTCGCCCACGAGCAGTACTTC. This gives the protein CASSFGLAPRLAHEQYF. The J gene is TRBJ2-7, the V gene TRBV27, with a tentative D call TRBD2 (5 bases). V lost 3 bases and J lost 5, with 23 bases in between. This CDR3 has 17 residues. Germline CDR1 reads MNHEY; CDR2 reads SMNVEV (reference sequence).

The chain has TRBV5-1 and TRBJ1-6; possibly TRBD1 for D (5 bases). V lost 0 bases, J lost 6 bases, and 7 bases lay in between. In germline, CDR1 is SGHRS, CDR2 YFSETQ. This CDR3 contains 14 residues. Here the CDR3 reads CASSLEQVNSPLHF. The CDR3 coding sequence is TGCGCCAGCAGCTTGGAACAGGTTAATTCACCCCTCCACTTT.